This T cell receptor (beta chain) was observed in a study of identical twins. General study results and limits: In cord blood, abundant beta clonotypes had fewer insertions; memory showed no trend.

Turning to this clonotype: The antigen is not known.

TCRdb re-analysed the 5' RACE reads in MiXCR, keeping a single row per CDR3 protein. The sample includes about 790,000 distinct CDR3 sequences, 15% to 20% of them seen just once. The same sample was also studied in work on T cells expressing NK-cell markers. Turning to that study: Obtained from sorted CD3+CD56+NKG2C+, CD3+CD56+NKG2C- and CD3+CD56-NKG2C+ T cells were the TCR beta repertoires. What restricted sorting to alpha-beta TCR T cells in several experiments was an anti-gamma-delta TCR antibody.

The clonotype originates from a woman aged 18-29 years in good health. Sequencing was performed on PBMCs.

The CDR3 DNA sequence: TGTGCCAGCAGCTCGCTGGGGGACAGGGGCAATGAGCAGTTCTTC. Residues: CASSSLGDRGNEQFF. The gene calls are TRBV5-5 and TRBJ2-1, with TRBD1 matching 10 bases. V shed 3 bases and J 6 bases; nucleotides not matched to a gene: 6. The CDR3 sequence is 15 residues long. Germline assignment: CDR1 SGHKS and CDR2 YYEKEE (reference sequence).